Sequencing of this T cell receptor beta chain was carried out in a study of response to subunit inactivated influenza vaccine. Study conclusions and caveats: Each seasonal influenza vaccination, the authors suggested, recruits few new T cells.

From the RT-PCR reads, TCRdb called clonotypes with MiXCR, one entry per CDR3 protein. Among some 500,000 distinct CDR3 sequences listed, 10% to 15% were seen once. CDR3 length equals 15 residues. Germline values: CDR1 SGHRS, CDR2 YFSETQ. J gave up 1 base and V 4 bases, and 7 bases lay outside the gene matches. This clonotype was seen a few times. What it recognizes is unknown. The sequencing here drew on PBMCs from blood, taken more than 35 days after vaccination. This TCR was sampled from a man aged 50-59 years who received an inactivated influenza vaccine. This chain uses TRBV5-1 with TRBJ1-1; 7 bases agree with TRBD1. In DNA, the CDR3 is TGCGCCAGCAGCCCAAGACAGGGTAGGAACACTGAAGCTTTCTTT. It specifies CASSPRQGRNTEAFF. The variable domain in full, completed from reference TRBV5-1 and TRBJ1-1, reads KAGVTQTPRYLIKTRGQQVTLSCSPISGHRSVSWYQQTPGQGLQFLFEYFSETQRNKGNFPGRFSGRQFSNSRSEMNVSTLELGDSALYLCASSPRQGRNTEAFFGQGTRLTVV.